Reported below is one TCR beta chain. MiXCR was run by TCRdb on the PCR reads, yielding one entry per CDR3 protein. The sample includes about 36,000 distinct CDR3 sequences, around 20% of them seen just once. The sample originates from a study of molecular identifiers for immune sequencing clone quantification. Sequencing was carried out using naive CD8+ T cells from blood, with Jurkat cell RNA spiked in. Subset indicated: FACS-sorted CD8+CD4-CCR7+CD45RA+ naive T cells. The TCR sequence derives from a human donor in good health. Some libraries in this study had Jurkat cell RNA spiked in.

This chain's CDR3 is CASSLEGGRTYEQYF. The DNA for the CDR3 is TGCGCCAGCAGCTTGGAAGGCGGGAGGACCTACGAGCAGTACTTC. This chain connects TRBV5-1 to TRBJ2-7, with 8 nucleotides matching TRBD2. The V gene's germline CDR1 is SGHRS and CDR2 YFSETQ. The CDR3 runs 15 residues. Unmatched junction bases numbered 4, after V lost 0 bases and J lost 2 bases.